The 5 T cell receptor beta chains in this list originate from one sample, sequenced in a study of vaccination effects on CD4 cells after COVID-19. These receptors have no known antigen. Sequencing in the ViraFEST assay came after antigen-specific CD4+ T cells had been expanded with viral peptide pools, which were used to stimulate PBMC. CD4+ T cells were isolated after around 9 days of culture. Vaccine recipients lacked prior SARS-CoV-2 infection and had negative nucleocapsid antibodies. Sequencing was performed with immunoSEQ multiplex PCR; in TCRdb, only in-frame clones are kept and a portion is missing. The sample consists of about 73,000 clones, roughly 74% of them appearing once. Here the sequenced sample was CD4+ T cells from PBMCs cultured with HCoV-NL63 spike peptides, taken before COVID-19 vaccination. All receptors derive from a human donor who received a COVID-19 vaccine.

This sequence joins TRBV12-5 and TRBJ2-7, with 11 nucleotides matching TRBD1. Germline CDR1 is LGHNT and CDR2 is FRNRAP. After removal of 5 bases from V and 6 bases from J, the junction contained 9 bases not matched to a gene. The CDR3 consists of 15 residues. The CDR3 sequence: CASGPVYGTGGEQYV. The CDR3, as DNA: TGTGCTAGTGGTCCGGTTTATGGGACAGGGGGCGAGCAGTACGTC.

This rearrangement joins TRBV24-1 to TRBJ2-3; tentatively, D is TRBD1 or TRBD2 (7 bases each). Per the germline V gene, CDR1 is KGHDR and CDR2 is SFDVKD. Trimming removed 4 bases at V and 0 bases at J, with 13 bases between. The CDR3 extends over 16 amino acids. This chain's CDR3 is CATSDHRGGSTDTQYF. The CDR3 bases are TGTGCCACCAGTGACCACAGGGGAGGGAGCACAGATACGCAGTATTTT.

Remarks on this clone: This CDR3 fails to terminate in the conserved phenylalanine or tryptophan, so it likely reflects a read error. The DNA is left out, because the CDR3 cannot be placed on it with certainty; the CDR3 is given as TCRdb lists it. The chain couples TRBV6-4 to TRBJ2-7; the table's D gene call, TRBD2, was not cross checked with the DNA. Germline assignment: CDR1 MRHNA and CDR2 SNTAGT. Inclusive of both ends, the CDR3 amounts to 8 amino acids. CDR3 residues: CASSDEVI.

This clone was counted only a few times. The chain combines TRBV2 with TRBJ1-2; D call uncertain. This CDR3 spans 13 amino acids. Germline loops: CDR1 SNHLY, CDR2 FYNNEI. V was trimmed by 5 bases and J by 8 bases, leaving 15 bases between them. The CDR3 here is CASSQGQTWGYTF. CDR3 DNA sequence: TGTGCCAGCAGTCAAGGGCAGACATGGGGCTACACCTTC. Combining the CDR3 with reference TRBV2 and TRBJ1-2 gives the whole variable domain EPEVTQTPSHQVTQMGQEVILRCVPISNHLYFYWYRQILGQKVEFLVSFYNNEISEKSEIFDDQFSVERPDGSNFTLKIRSTKLEDSAMYFCASSQGQTWGYTFGSGTRLTVV.

This clone has only one observation. The CDR3 nucleotides are TGTGCCAGCAGTTGGGGGGACGGTGGGAACTATGGCTACACCTTC. Its translation is CASSWGDGGNYGYTF. The gene calls are TRBV6-5 and TRBJ1-2; possible D gene TRBD1, 5 bases. V was clipped by 4 bases and J by 2 bases, with 14 bases between them. The CDR3 runs 15 residues. The germline gives CDR1 MNHEY, CDR2 SVGAGI.